The 25 T cell receptor beta chains below come from one sample, sequenced in a study of T cells in Graves' hyperthyroidism and ophthalmopathy. Authors of the study amplified TCR beta CDR3 regions from RNA transcripts. During a first-round RT-PCR of the TCR CDR3, the HTBI primer set was used. TCRdb used MiXCR to reprocess the multiplex PCR reads, holding one entry per CDR3 protein. The data hold over 250,000 distinct CDR3 sequences, with about 25% observed a single time. Input material: blood. All receptors derive from a man aged 40-49 years with Graves' hyperthyroidism that later progressed to Graves' ophthalmopathy.

The chain joins TRBV12-3 or TRBV12-4 to TRBJ2-7; 10 nucleotides align to TRBD2. The CDR3 contains 12 residues. The V segment lost 5 bases and the J segment 8 bases; nucleotides outside the gene matches: 3. CDR3 protein: CASSKAGGQQYF. CDR3 in DNA: TGTGCCAGCAGTAAAGCGGGAGGGCAGCAGTACTTC.

The table lists this clonotype with many counts. The chain employs TRBV20-1 and TRBJ1-2; TRBD1 is a possible D gene (6 bases). V gave up 1 base and J gave up 4 bases, with 31 bases separating them. In germline, CDR1 is DFQATT, CDR2 SNEGSKA (reference sequence). This CDR3 is built from 20 residues. CDR3 region: CSARAAGPGGQSALLYGYTF. The CDR3 DNA reads TGCAGTGCTAGAGCTGCCGGCCCCGGGGGACAAAGCGCCCTACTCTATGGCTACACCTTC.

This clonotype was counted only a few times. V gene TRBV7-2 combines with J gene TRBJ2-7; 9 positions agree with TRBD1. Per the germline V gene, CDR1 is SGHTA and CDR2 is FQGNSA. The CDR3 is 16 residues long. V trimming: 0 bases; J trimming: 2 bases; junction bases outside the gene matches: 5. The chain's CDR3 is CASSLAPGQGTYEQYF. CDR3 in DNA: TGTGCCAGCAGCTTAGCGCCGGGACAGGGAACCTACGAGCAGTACTTC.

This clonotype came up many times. Relative to the germline gene, one junction end is altered; a read error may explain this. V gene TRBV5-8 combines with J gene TRBJ2-4; no definite D call. There are 16 residues in the CDR3. Germline-derived CDR1 and CDR2 are SGHTS and YDEGEE. This chain's CDR3 is CASGLALPIAKNIQYF. The CDR3, as DNA: TGTGCCAGCGGCTTGGCTCTGCCTATAGCCAAAAACATTCAGTACTTC.

There are many counts of this clonotype. This chain connects TRBV20-1 to TRBJ2-7; 12 positions match TRBD1. The ends lost 4 bases at V and 5 bases at J; junction bases unmatched: 12. Germline V gives CDR1 DFQATT, CDR2 SNEGSKA (reference sequence). This CDR3 is built from 16 residues. Written as DNA, the CDR3 is TGCAGTGCTATCGATCGCCCCGGGACAGGGGGCGACGAGCAGTACTTC. It is translated as CSAIDRPGTGGDEQYF.

This clonotype was detected many times. The chain's CDR3 is CSASPSYEQYF. The CDR3 DNA sequence: TGCAGTGCTAGTCCGTCCTACGAGCAGTACTTC. The rearrangement uses TRBV20-1 and TRBJ2-7; D is unresolved. Trimming removed 3 bases from V and 1 base from J, with 4 bases in between. Germline loops: CDR1 DFQATT, CDR2 SNEGSKA (reference sequence). This CDR3 has 11 residues.

V usage is TRBV28 and J usage is TRBJ1-5; D unclear. Germline V gene sequence: CDR1 MDHEN, CDR2 SYDVKM. The CDR3 length is 15 residues. Trimming pared 3 bases from V and 9 bases from J, leaving 18 bases between. CDR3 DNA sequence: TGTGCCAGCAGTTTTCGGCCCAGACGGGTAGGGCCCCAGCATTTT. It encodes CASSFRPRRVGPQHF.

Ten or more counts support this clonotype. The V and J genes are TRBV27 and TRBJ1-3; D possibly corresponds to TRBD1 (5 bases). Germline V lookup: CDR1 MNHEY, CDR2 SMNVEV (reference sequence). Trimming removed 7 bases at V and 0 bases at J, with 19 bases between. The CDR3 runs 17 residues. The DNA of the CDR3 is TGTGCCAGCACGCTGACGGGGCGAAGTTTCTCTGGAAACACCATATATTTT. It is translated as CASTLTGRSFSGNTIYF.

The CDR3: CASSNSQLSYEQYF. In DNA, the CDR3 is TGTGCCAGCAGCAACTCACAGTTATCCTACGAGCAGTACTTC. The chain employs TRBV12-3 or TRBV12-4 and TRBJ2-7; D ambiguous. CDR3 length: 14 residues. V lost 6 bases and J 1 base, leaving 13 bases between the germline ends.

This clonotype was counted ten times or more. This chain uses TRBV24-1 with TRBJ2-5, with unresolved D. Germline-derived CDR1 and CDR2 are KGHDR and SFDVKD. Between the trimmed V and J ends, which lost 1 base and 1 base, there was a span of 9 bases. This CDR3 comprises 15 residues. DNA for the CDR3: TGTGCCACCAGTGATTTTGCGGAGAGCCAAGAGACCCAGTACTTC. Translated, it gives CATSDFAESQETQYF.

In its sample, this clonotype was seen many times. The chain recombines TRBV28 with TRBJ1-5; TRBD1 agrees at 8 bases. From germline, CDR1 is MDHEN and CDR2 SYDVKM. There are 15 residues in the CDR3. Trimming took 6 bases from V and 2 from J; bases not matched to a gene: 6. CDR3 protein: CASRGTGSRNQPQHF. For the CDR3, the DNA is TGTGCCAGCAGGGGGACAGGATCGCGCAATCAGCCCCAGCATTTT.

This clonotype was observed at least ten times. This sequence joins TRBV10-3 and TRBJ2-5, with a weak D call TRBD2 (5 bases). V was shortened by 3 bases and J by 2 bases, with 10 bases between the two germline ends. The length of the CDR3 is 14 residues. From germline, CDR1 is ENHRY and CDR2 SYGVKD. The CDR3 DNA is TGTGCCATCAGTGACGTAGCGATTCAAGAGACCCAGTACTTC. It is translated as CAISDVAIQETQYF.

The sample holds many counts of this clonotype. The V and J genes are TRBV2 and TRBJ2-5; 11 bases agree with TRBD2. This CDR3 is 15 amino acids long. The V gene end was trimmed by 3 bases and the J gene end by 5 bases; junction bases not matched to a gene: 5. CDR1 SNHLY and CDR2 FYNNEI come from the germline V gene. CDR3 residues: CASSETSGAGETQYF. As DNA, the CDR3 is TGTGCCAGCAGTGAGACTAGCGGGGCGGGTGAGACCCAGTACTTC.

This clonotype showed up many times. The chain has TRBV12-3 or TRBV12-4 and TRBJ2-5; D unresolved. The CDR3 sequence is 14 residues long. V was pared by 5 bases and J by 0 bases, with 10 bases between. This CDR3 is CASSLHRDQETQYF. The CDR3 DNA reads TGTGCCAGCAGTCTCCACAGAGACCAAGAGACCCAGTACTTC.

V usage is TRBV20-1 and J usage is TRBJ1-6, with D tentatively TRBD1 (5 bases). Looked up from germline, CDR1 is DFQATT and CDR2 is SNEGSKA (reference sequence). V was clipped by 0 bases and J by 2 bases, with 11 bases between them. This CDR3 has 16 amino acids. The CDR3 region has the DNA TGCAGTGCTAGAGATCCGCAGGGCCCCTATAATTCACCCCTCCACTTT. This gives the protein CSARDPQGPYNSPLHF.

This clonotype has ten or more counts. The rearrangement links TRBV6-5 to TRBJ1-5; no clear D. V was clipped by 2 bases and J by 4 bases, with 6 bases between them. The germline CDR1 and CDR2 sequences are MNHEY and SVGAGI. This CDR3 comprises 13 residues. This CDR3 reads CASSYGQNQPQHF. The CDR3 DNA sequence: TGTGCCAGCAGTTACGGCCAAAATCAGCCCCAGCATTTT.

In its sample, this clonotype was seen many times. The CDR3 is CASSQEMFTEAFF. CDR3 DNA: TGTGCCAGCAGCCAGGAAATGTTCACTGAAGCTTTCTTT. The chain links TRBV2 to TRBJ1-1, with D uncertain. The germline V gene has CDR1 SNHLY and CDR2 FYNNEI. CDR3 size: 13 residues. The ends were cut back, 6 bases at V and 4 bases at J, with 12 bases in the middle. The full variable domain, its missing parts supplied by reference TRBV2 and TRBJ1-1, is EPEVTQTPSHQVTQMGQEVILRCVPISNHLYFYWYRQILGQKVEFLVSFYNNEISEKSEIFDDQFSVERPDGSNFTLKIRSTKLEDSAMYFCASSQEMFTEAFFGQGTRLTVV.

This clonotype appeared many times. The chain employs TRBV7-9 and TRBJ2-7; the D gene is possibly TRBD1 (6 bases). V was shortened by 5 bases and J by 5 bases, with 16 bases between the two germline ends. CDR3 length: 14 residues. In germline, CDR1 is SEHNR, CDR2 FQNEAQ (reference sequence). CDR3 loop: CASSQGQSRNEQYF. The CDR3 nucleotides read TGTGCCAGCAGCCAAGGACAGTCTCGAAACGAGCAGTACTTC.

V usage is TRBV6-1 and J usage is TRBJ1-3; 7 bases are shared with TRBD1. This CDR3 contains 14 residues. Trimming removed 7 bases from V and 3 bases from J; junction bases left unmatched: 6. CDR1 MNHNS and CDR2 SASEGT come from the germline V gene. The DNA for the CDR3 is TGTGCCAGCACCATGTCAGGGGGTGGAAACACCATATATTTT. It codes for CASTMSGGGNTIYF.

The chain combines TRBV6-1 with TRBJ2-7; D may be TRBD1 (5 bases). V was trimmed by 9 bases and J by 0 bases, leaving 9 bases between them. The CDR3 has 12 residues. CDR1 MNHNS and CDR2 SASEGT come from the germline V gene. This CDR3 reads CASHRSSYEQYF. DNA for the CDR3: TGTGCCAGTCACAGGAGCTCCTACGAGCAGTACTTC.

This clonotype was counted many times. V gene TRBV2 combines with J gene TRBJ1-1; weak D call: TRBD1 (6 bases). The length of the CDR3 is 13 residues. Trimming removed 6 bases at V and 0 bases at J, with 8 bases between. CDR1 and CDR2 from the germline V gene are SNHLY and FYNNEI. The CDR3 region is CASRGGLNTEAFF. The DNA for the CDR3 is TGTGCCAGCAGAGGGGGTTTGAACACTGAAGCTTTCTTT.

This clonotype has a count of ten or more. The rearrangement joins TRBV6-5 to TRBJ1-1, with unresolved D. The germline CDR1 and CDR2 sequences are MNHEY and SVGAGI. This CDR3 is built from 14 residues. V lost 0 bases and J lost 3, with 8 bases in between. CDR3 bases: TGTGCCAGCAGTTACTCAGGGATTTACACTGAAGCTTTCTTT. The encoded protein is CASSYSGIYTEAFF.

The chain links TRBV10-3 to TRBJ2-2, with TRBD2 as a possible D gene (5 bases). From germline, CDR1 is ENHRY and CDR2 SYGVKD. V was shortened by 3 bases and J by 1 base, with 15 bases between the two germline ends. This CDR3 is 17 amino acids long. DNA of the CDR3: TGTGCCATCAGTGACCTGGGAAGGAGGCAGAACACCGGGGAGCTGTTTTTT. Its protein product is CAISDLGRRQNTGELFF.

This clonotype came up many times. This sequence joins TRBV24-1 and TRBJ1-2; 7 bases fit TRBD1. Germline lookup yields CDR1 KGHDR and CDR2 SFDVKD. The V segment lost 4 bases and the J segment 4 bases; nucleotides outside the gene matches: 5. CDR3 length: 14 residues. The CDR3 protein is CATSETGPGYGYTF. CDR3 sequence (DNA): TGTGCCACCAGTGAGACAGGGCCTGGCTATGGCTACACCTTC.

This clonotype was counted many times. This chain links TRBV3-1 with TRBJ1-5, with D uncertain. Germline V gene sequence: CDR1 LGHDT, CDR2 YNNKEL (reference sequence). This CDR3 is 12 amino acids long. The germline V and J ends were trimmed by 2 bases and 7 bases, with 6 bases remaining between them. CDR3 loop: CASSQRGQPQHF. The CDR3 nucleotides read TGTGCCAGCAGCCAACGAGGGCAGCCCCAGCATTTT.